The clone carrying this T cell receptor beta chain was counted a few times. This entry comes from a study of patients and donors after allogeneic stem cell transplantation. TCRdb processed the RT-PCR reads anew with MiXCR; each CDR3 protein has one entry. This sample has some 160,000 distinct CDR3 sequences, with 24% found just once. This TCR came from a human donor who was either an allogeneic HSCT recipient or a stem cell or donor lymphocyte infusion donor (not recorded which). It is not recorded whose cells these are; they may come from a transplant donor. Sequencing input: blood, either unsorted or a sorted T cell fraction (not recorded which).

The CDR3 region is CASSLYIPPAGRNYGYTF. CDR3 nucleotides: TGCGCCAGCAGCTTATACATTCCGCCGGCAGGCCGCAACTATGGCTACACCTTC. V is TRBV5-1 and J is TRBJ1-2; D is undetermined. The CDR3 length is 18 residues. The V end was cut by 2 bases, the J end by 2 bases, with 22 bases between. Germline V CDR1 and CDR2: SGHRS, YFSETQ.